A single sample gave rise to the 9 T cell receptor beta chains below, sequenced in a study of T-cell reconstitution after alpha-beta-depleted transplantation in children. A TCRbeta library incorporating unique molecular identifiers was prepared. TCRdb reprocessed the PCR reads with MiXCR, giving one entry per CDR3 protein. This table holds around 270,000 distinct CDR3 sequences, roughly 8.2% found once. Study-wide findings and caveats: Newly generated T cells supplied most T-cell counts and diversity one year post-transplant.

These receptors have no identified antigens. The sequencing used peripheral blood, collected 360 days after TCRalphabeta/CD19-depleted stem cell transplant. These TCRs come from a female patient aged 2-9 years who had a stem cell transplant for Fanconi anemia, so the T cells may come from the graft donor.

There are many counts of this clonotype. The chain links TRBV5-1 to TRBJ2-1; 12 positions match TRBD2. Germline values: CDR1 SGHRS, CDR2 YFSETQ. The V and J ends lost 2 bases and 2 bases, in that order; junction bases with no gene match: 2. CDR3 size: 16 residues. The CDR3: CASSLTSGGPYNEQFF. The CDR3 DNA reads as TGCGCCAGCAGCTTAACTAGCGGGGGGCCCTACAATGAGCAGTTCTTC.

This clonotype has ten or more counts. V gene TRBV10-1 combines with J gene TRBJ2-3; the match to TRBD1 covers 10 bases. With 6 bases clipped from V and 2 bases from J, the junction kept 5 bases outside the gene matches. The germline V gene encodes CDR1 WNHNN and CDR2 SYGVQD (reference sequence). The CDR3 spans 15 residues. DNA of the CDR3: TGCGCCAGCAGCCCGGGACAGGGGTTCACAGATACGCAGTATTTT. Amino acids: CASSPGQGFTDTQYF.

This clonotype was seen only a few times. The J gene is TRBJ1-1, the V gene TRBV12-3 or TRBV12-4; D is uncertain. The V end was cut by 2 bases, the J end by 2 bases, with 9 bases between. The CDR3 length is 14 residues. The CDR3 nucleotides are TGTGCCAGCAGTTTAAGGCCGAAAAACACTGAAGCTTTCTTT. This gives the protein CASSLRPKNTEAFF.

The chain links TRBV2 to TRBJ1-1; D not resolved. The CDR3 contains 15 residues. The ends were cut back, 6 bases at V and 11 bases at J, with 25 bases in the middle. Germline CDR1 and CDR2: SNHLY and FYNNEI. The CDR3 loop reads CASRPKPRAGMRAFF. CDR3 DNA sequence: TGTGCCAGCAGACCAAAACCTCGGGCCGGAATGCGGGCTTTCTTT.

This clonotype has a count of ten or more. The chain is built from TRBV27 and TRBJ2-2; the match to TRBD1 covers 10 bases. CDR3 size: 18 residues. Germline V gene lookup returns CDR1 MNHEY and CDR2 SMNVEV (reference sequence). V lost 5 bases and J lost 5; bases outside the gene matches: 14. CDR3 DNA: TGTGCCAGCAGTACAATTTTCGGGGACAGGGGAAAGACCGGGGAGCTGTTTTTT. This sequence encodes CASSTIFGDRGKTGELFF.

This clonotype has ten or more counts. The chain combines TRBV5-6 with TRBJ2-5, with a weak D call TRBD2 (6 bases). The germline CDR1 and CDR2 sequences are SGHDT and YYEEEE. V dropped 3 bases and J dropped 1 base, with 13 bases sitting between them. The CDR3 length is 15 residues. CDR3 sequence: CASSYGTFFQETQYF. CDR3 in DNA: TGTGCCAGCAGCTACGGGACTTTTTTCCAAGAGACCCAGTACTTC.

This clonotype has ten or more counts. This chain joins TRBV5-1 and TRBJ2-3; 8 bases align to TRBD2. Losses at the gene ends were 0 bases for V and 0 bases for J; bases not matched to a gene: 6. This CDR3 contains 17 residues. Germline CDR1 is SGHRS and CDR2 is YFSETQ. In DNA form, the CDR3 reads TGCGCCAGCAGCTTGGCCCCAGCGGGAGTGAGCACAGATACGCAGTATTTT. Translating gives CASSLAPAGVSTDTQYF.

This clonotype came up many times. This chain connects TRBV5-1 to TRBJ2-2; D call uncertain. This CDR3 has 15 amino acids. V was cut by 0 bases and J by 7 bases, with 13 bases left in between. Germline CDR1 is SGHRS and CDR2 is YFSETQ. The CDR3 spells CASSLAGWALGELFF. In nucleotides, the CDR3 is TGCGCCAGCAGCTTGGCCGGATGGGCGCTCGGGGAGCTGTTTTTT.

The V call is TRBV18, the J call TRBJ2-5; 8 nucleotides align to TRBD1. The germline V gene has CDR1 KGHSH and CDR2 LQKENI. This CDR3 contains 15 residues. After removal of 1 base from V and 3 bases from J, the junction contained 4 bases not matched to a gene. The CDR3: CASSPRTDREETQYF. CDR3 coding DNA: TGTGCCAGCTCACCACGCACGGACAGGGAAGAGACCCAGTACTTC. Using reference TRBV18 and TRBJ2-5 for the parts outside the CDR3, the full variable domain is NAGVMQNPRHLVRRRGQEARLRCSPMKGHSHVYWYRQLPEEGLKFMVYLQKENIIDESGMPKERFSAEFPKEGPSILRIQQVVRGDSAAYFCASSPRTDREETQYFGPGTRLLVL.